A selection of T cell receptor beta chains follows, all from one sample in a study of blood T cell repertoires in COVID-19. This table comes from immunoSEQ multiplex PCR, and its TCRdb copy is limited to in-frame clones, with some not included. The table lists 150,000 to 170,000 clones, roughly 71% of them singletons. Sequenced sample: peripheral blood. These receptors were taken from a woman at least 80 years old with acute or convalescent COVID-19. Both conserved end residues are part of each CDR3. A D gene is named only where the DNA matches it firmly. Clone size is shown for a subset of rows, as once, few, many or a class of expanded clone.

size,J,D,V,DNA,CDR3
-,TRBJ2-7,-,TRBV6-5,TGTGCCAGCAGGAGTTCGGGGTTGCCCCAGCAGTACTTC,CASRSSGLPQQYF
-,TRBJ1-1,-,TRBV19,TGTGCCAGTAGTATAGACAGGGGCATGAACACTGAAGCTTTCTTT,CASSIDRGMNTEAFF
-,TRBJ1-1,-,TRBV14,TGTGCCAGCAGCCCGCTCCCTGGTGGGGCTATGAACACTGAAGCTTTCTTT,CASSPLPGGAMNTEAFF
few,TRBJ2-5,TRBD1,TRBV29-1,TGCAGCGTTGGGGGACAGGGGTTGCAAGAGACCCAGTACTTC,CSVGGQGLQETQYF
-,TRBJ2-7,TRBD2,TRBV4-1,TGCGCCAGCAGCCAAGATCCCCCTAGCGGCTACGAGCAGTACTTC,CASSQDPPSGYEQYF
once,TRBJ2-3,-,TRBV6-5,TGTGCCAGCAGTCTGGGGCAGACAGATACGCAGTATTTT,CASSLGQTDTQYF
-,TRBJ1-6,-,TRBV5-1,TGCGCCAGCAGCCTGTCTAATGAGTCACCCCTCCACTTT,CASSLSNESPLHF
once,TRBJ1-1,-,TRBV3-1/TRBV3-2,TGTGCCAGCAGCCAAAGACAGGTCCGGTCTGAAGCTTTCTTT,CASSQRQVRSEAFF
-,TRBJ1-3,-,TRBV12-3/TRBV12-4,TGTGCCAGCTCCAGGCTTAACACCATATATTTT,CASSRLNTIYF
-,TRBJ1-1,TRBD1,TRBV6-5,TGTGCCAGCAAAACGACAGGGTATAATACTGAAGCTTTCTTT,CASKTTGYNTEAFF
-,TRBJ2-1,-,TRBV3-1/TRBV3-2,TGTGCCAGCAGCTCCTCCCCCGCAGTCAACGAGCAGTTCTTC,CASSSSPAVNEQFF
few,TRBJ2-7,TRBD2,TRBV4-2,TGTGCCAGCAGCTTTGACCTTAGCGGGGGAACCAACGAGCAGTACTTC,CASSFDLSGGTNEQYF
many,TRBJ1-5,-,TRBV2,TGTGCCAGCAGTGAGTACCAGGGGTTAGGGCAGCCCCAGCATTTT,CASSEYQGLGQPQHF
-,TRBJ1-1,-,TRBV29-1,TGCAGCGTTGAAGGTCGAGTTGGCACTGAAGCTTTCTTT,CSVEGRVGTEAFF
-,TRBJ1-2,-,TRBV9,TGTGCCAGCAGCGTTTTTTCGGGAGATACACCTAACTATGGCTACACCTTC,CASSVFSGDTPNYGYTF
-,TRBJ2-3,-,TRBV5-8,TGTGCCAGCAGCTTTGACACCCGCACAGATACGCAGTATTTT,CASSFDTRTDTQYF
-,TRBJ1-2,-,TRBV4-3,TGCGCCAGCAGCCAGGACTTTGGACAGTCGAACTATGGCTACACCTTC,CASSQDFGQSNYGYTF
-,TRBJ1-5,-,TRBV5-1,TGCGCCAGCAGCCCGGACAGTAATCAGCCCCAGCATTTT,CASSPDSNQPQHF
-,TRBJ2-3,TRBD1,TRBV7-2,TGTGCCAGCAGCCCAAGGACAGGGCGGCCAGATACGCAGTATTTT,CASSPRTGRPDTQYF
few,TRBJ1-2,-,TRBV7-9,TGTGCCAGCAGCTTAGTTGGGGGCTACGGCTACACCTTC,CASSLVGGYGYTF
-,TRBJ1-2,TRBD1,TRBV6-5,TGTGCCAGCAGGAAGACAGGGGCAAACTATGGCTACACCTTC,CASRKTGANYGYTF
-,TRBJ1-2,-,TRBV27,TGTGCCAGCAGTTCAAACAGGGATTCAACCTACACCTTC,CASSSNRDSTYTF
-,TRBJ2-7,TRBD2,TRBV9,TGTGCCAGCAGCGTAGGAGTAGCGGGGCCCCTCTACGAGCAGTACTTC,CASSVGVAGPLYEQYF
-,TRBJ1-1,TRBD1,TRBV3-1/TRBV3-2,TGTGCCAGCAGTTGGACAGGGGGGGAAGCTTTCTTT,CASSWTGGEAFF
-,TRBJ2-3,TRBD2,TRBV10-2,TGCGCCAGCTGGGAGGGGAGGGGCACAGATACGCAGTATTTT,CASWEGRGTDTQYF
-,TRBJ2-2,-,TRBV7-2,TGTGCCAGCAGCTCTGACAGGTTCACCGGGGAGCTGTTTTTT,CASSSDRFTGELFF
few,TRBJ1-6,-,TRBV7-3,TGTGCCAGCAGCTTACAGAATAATTCACCCCTCCACTTT,CASSLQNNSPLHF
-,TRBJ1-4,TRBD1,TRBV5-1,TGCGCCAGCAGCAGGGGACAGTCAAATGGGCCAAATGAAAAACTGTTTTTT,CASSRGQSNGPNEKLFF
-,TRBJ1-5,-,TRBV6-5,TGTGCCAGCACTCGGAGGACTAGCAATCAGCCCCAGCATTTT,CASTRRTSNQPQHF
-,TRBJ1-4,-,TRBV5-1,TGCGCCAGCAGCTCCGGAGACAGAGGTGGTAATGAAAAACTGTTTTTT,CASSSGDRGGNEKLFF
-,TRBJ2-7,-,TRBV2,TGTGCCAGCAGGGCAGGTACAAGCTCCTACGAGCAGTACTTC,CASRAGTSSYEQYF
-,TRBJ1-2,-,TRBV19,TGTGCCAGTGGTCTCTACGGTGGCTACACCTTC,CASGLYGGYTF
-,TRBJ2-2,TRBD1,TRBV6-6,TGTGCCAGCAGTTCCTTTCGACAGGGTAGCGGGGAGCTGTTTTTT,CASSSFRQGSGELFF
-,TRBJ1-2,TRBD1,TRBV5-1,TGCGCCAGCAGCGCAGGACAGGGGAAAAATGGCTACACCTTC,CASSAGQGKNGYTF
-,TRBJ2-7,TRBD2,TRBV2,TGTGCCAGCAGTGATTCTCTAGCGGTAAGCTCCTACGAGCAGTACTTC,CASSDSLAVSSYEQYF
-,TRBJ1-2,TRBD1,TRBV5-5,TGTGCCAGCAGCTTTGGACAGGGCCCCATTAACTATGGCTACACCTTC,CASSFGQGPINYGYTF
-,TRBJ2-7,TRBD2,TRBV5-1,TGCGCCAGCAGCTATGCTAGCGGGCCCTACTCCTACGAGCAGTACTTC,CASSYASGPYSYEQYF
once,TRBJ2-7,TRBD1,TRBV11-2,TGTGCCAGCAGTTACGGACAGGCAACCTCCTACGAGCAGTACTTC,CASSYGQATSYEQYF
-,TRBJ1-4,-,TRBV19,TGTGCCAGTATCTCGGAACCCGGGAATGAAAAACTGTTTTTT,CASISEPGNEKLFF
-,TRBJ2-4,-,TRBV11-2,TGTGCCAGCAGCAACTACAGGGTGGGCAAAAACATTCAGTACTTC,CASSNYRVGKNIQYF
few,TRBJ2-3,TRBD2,TRBV27,TGTGCCAGCAGTTTCGCGGGGGGGCAGGGTACGCAGTATTTT,CASSFAGGQGTQYF
-,TRBJ2-3,-,TRBV4-2,TGTGCCAGCAGCCGTGATCAGGGTGGAGATACGCAGTATTTT,CASSRDQGGDTQYF
-,TRBJ1-5,-,TRBV19,TGTGCCAGTAGCAACAGGGCCCGTCAGCCCCAGCATTTT,CASSNRARQPQHF
-,TRBJ2-7,TRBD2,TRBV5-6,TGTGCCAGCAGCTCCGGCGGACTAGCGGGACCGTTGGGCTACGAGCAGTACTTC,CASSSGGLAGPLGYEQYF
many,TRBJ1-3,-,TRBV10-3,TGTGCCATCTCCGCGGATTCTGGAAACACCATATATTTT,CAISADSGNTIYF
-,TRBJ1-1,-,TRBV5-1,TGCGCCAGCAGCTATACAGGGTGGCCTGAAGCTTTCTTT,CASSYTGWPEAFF
-,TRBJ1-1,-,TRBV7-8,TGTGCCAGCAGCTTAGTTGCGTCGAACACTGAAGCTTTCTTT,CASSLVASNTEAFF
-,TRBJ1-6,TRBD1,TRBV7-8,TGTGCCAGCAGCTTAGTGGCGACAGGGGGTTTTTCACCCCTCCACTTT,CASSLVATGGFSPLHF
-,TRBJ1-5,-,TRBV2,TGTGCCAGCAGAAACGACAGGCAGGGCAATCAGCCCCAGCATTTT,CASRNDRQGNQPQHF
-,TRBJ2-1,TRBD1,TRBV19,TGTGCCAGTAGTGGACGACAGGGGGCGTCAAACCGTGAGCAGTTCTTC,CASSGRQGASNREQFF
-,TRBJ1-2,-,TRBV19,TGTGCCAGTACTGTGTCGTTCGACTATGGCTACACCTTC,CASTVSFDYGYTF